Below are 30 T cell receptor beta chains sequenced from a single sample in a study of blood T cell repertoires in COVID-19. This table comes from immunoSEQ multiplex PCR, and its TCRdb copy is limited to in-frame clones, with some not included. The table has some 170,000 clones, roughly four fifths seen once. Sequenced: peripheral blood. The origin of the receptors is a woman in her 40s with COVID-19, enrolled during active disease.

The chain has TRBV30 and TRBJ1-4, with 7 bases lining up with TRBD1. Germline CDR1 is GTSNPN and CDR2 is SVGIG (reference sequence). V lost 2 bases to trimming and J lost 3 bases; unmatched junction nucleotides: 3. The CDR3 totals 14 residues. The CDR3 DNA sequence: TGTGCCTGGAGTCCCGGGACAGCTAATGAAAAACTGTTTTTT. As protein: CAWSPGTANEKLFF.

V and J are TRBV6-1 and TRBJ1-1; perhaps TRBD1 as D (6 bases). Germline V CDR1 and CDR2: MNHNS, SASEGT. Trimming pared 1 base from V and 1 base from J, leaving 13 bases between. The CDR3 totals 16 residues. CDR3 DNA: TGTGCCAGCAGTGAAGGTTTGGGACACAGGAACACTGAAGCTTTCTTT. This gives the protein CASSEGLGHRNTEAFF.

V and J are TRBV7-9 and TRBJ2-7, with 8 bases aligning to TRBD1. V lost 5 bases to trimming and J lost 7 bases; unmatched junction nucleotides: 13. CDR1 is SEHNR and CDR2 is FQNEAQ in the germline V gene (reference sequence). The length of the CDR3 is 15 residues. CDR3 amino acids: CASSPANDRGREQYF. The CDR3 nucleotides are TGTGCCAGCAGCCCCGCCAACGACAGGGGAAGAGAGCAGTACTTC. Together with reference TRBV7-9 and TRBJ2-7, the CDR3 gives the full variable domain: DTGVSQNPRHKITKRGQNVTFRCDPISEHNRLYWYRQTLGQGPEFLTYFQNEAQLEKSRLLSDRFSAERPKGSFSTLEIQRTEQGDSAMYLCASSPANDRGREQYFGPGTRLTVT.

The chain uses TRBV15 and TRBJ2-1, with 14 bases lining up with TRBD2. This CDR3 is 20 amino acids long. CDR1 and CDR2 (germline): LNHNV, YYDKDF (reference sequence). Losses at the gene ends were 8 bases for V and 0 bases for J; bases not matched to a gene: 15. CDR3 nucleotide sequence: TGTGCCACCCAGGGACTAGCGGGAGACCCACAGACGAGCTCCTACAATGAGCAGTTCTTC. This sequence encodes CATQGLAGDPQTSSYNEQFF.

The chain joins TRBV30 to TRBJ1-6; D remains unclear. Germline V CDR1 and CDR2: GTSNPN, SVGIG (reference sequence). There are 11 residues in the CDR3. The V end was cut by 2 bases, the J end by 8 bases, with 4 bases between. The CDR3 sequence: CAWSTDSPLHF. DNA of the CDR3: TGTGCCTGGAGTACAGATTCACCCCTCCACTTT.

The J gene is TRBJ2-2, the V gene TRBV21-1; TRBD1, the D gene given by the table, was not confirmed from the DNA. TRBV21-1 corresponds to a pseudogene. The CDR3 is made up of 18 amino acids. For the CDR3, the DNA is TGTGCCAGCAGCAAAGCGCCGGCACAGGATAGCAGGTCCGGGGAGCTGTTTTTT. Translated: CASSKAPAQDSRSGELFF.

In nucleotides, the CDR3 is TGTGCCACCAAACAGGGGGCAACTAATGAAAAACTGTTTTTT. Its protein is CATKQGATNEKLFF. This chain connects TRBV15 to TRBJ1-4; 8 positions agree with TRBD1. Germline values: CDR1 LNHNV, CDR2 YYDKDF (reference sequence). With 7 bases clipped from V and 0 bases from J, the junction kept 1 base outside the gene matches. The CDR3 loop spans 14 amino acids.

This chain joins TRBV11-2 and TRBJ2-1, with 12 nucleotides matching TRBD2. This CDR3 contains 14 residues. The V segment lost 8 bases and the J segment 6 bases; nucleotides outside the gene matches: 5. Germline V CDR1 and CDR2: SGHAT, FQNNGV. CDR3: CASGTSGGLNEQFF. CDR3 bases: TGTGCCAGCGGAACTAGCGGGGGGCTCAATGAGCAGTTCTTC.

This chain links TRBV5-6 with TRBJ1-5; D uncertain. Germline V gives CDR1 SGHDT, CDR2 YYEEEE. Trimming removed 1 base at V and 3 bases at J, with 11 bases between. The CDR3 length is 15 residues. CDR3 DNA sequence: TGTGCCAGCAGCTTGTACGGTTTAAACAATCAGCCCCAGCATTTT. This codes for CASSLYGLNNQPQHF.

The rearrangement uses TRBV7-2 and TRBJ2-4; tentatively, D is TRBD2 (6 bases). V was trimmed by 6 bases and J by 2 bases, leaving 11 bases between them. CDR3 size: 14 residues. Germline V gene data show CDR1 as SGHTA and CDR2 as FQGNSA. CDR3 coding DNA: TGTGCCAGCAGAGGGAGGCTGACCAAAAACATTCAGTACTTC. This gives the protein CASRGRLTKNIQYF.

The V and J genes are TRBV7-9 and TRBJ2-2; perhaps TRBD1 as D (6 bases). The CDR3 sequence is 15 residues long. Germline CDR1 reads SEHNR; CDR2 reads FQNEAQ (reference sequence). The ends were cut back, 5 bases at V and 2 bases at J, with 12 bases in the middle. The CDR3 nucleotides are TGTGCCAGCAGCCGCTCGGACAGAAACACCGGGGAGCTGTTTTTT. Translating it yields CASSRSDRNTGELFF.

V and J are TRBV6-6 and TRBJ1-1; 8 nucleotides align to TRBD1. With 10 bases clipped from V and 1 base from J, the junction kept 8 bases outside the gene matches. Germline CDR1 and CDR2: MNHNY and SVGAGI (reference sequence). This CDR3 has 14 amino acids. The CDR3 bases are TGTGCCACGACGACAGGGGTTCAGAACACTGAAGCTTTCTTT. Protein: CATTTGVQNTEAFF.

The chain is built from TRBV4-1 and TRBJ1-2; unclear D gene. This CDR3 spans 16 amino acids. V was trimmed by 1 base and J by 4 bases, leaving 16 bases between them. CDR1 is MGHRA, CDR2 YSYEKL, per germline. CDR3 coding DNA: TGCGCCAGCAGCCAAGGTGTATCAGTGTCTGGCTATGGCTACACCTTC. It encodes CASSQGVSVSGYGYTF.

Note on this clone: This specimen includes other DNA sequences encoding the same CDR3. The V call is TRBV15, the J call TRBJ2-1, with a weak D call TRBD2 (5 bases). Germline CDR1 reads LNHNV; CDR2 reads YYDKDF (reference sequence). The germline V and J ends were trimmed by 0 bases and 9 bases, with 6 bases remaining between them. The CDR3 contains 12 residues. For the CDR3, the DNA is TGTGCCACCAGCAGAGATGAGGGTGAGCAGTTCTTC. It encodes CATSRDEGEQFF.

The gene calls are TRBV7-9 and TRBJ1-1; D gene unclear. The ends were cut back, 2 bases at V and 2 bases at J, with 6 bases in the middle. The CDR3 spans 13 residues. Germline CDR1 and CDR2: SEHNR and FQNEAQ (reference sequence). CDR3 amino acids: CASSLNTNTEAFF. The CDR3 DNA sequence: TGTGCCAGCAGCTTAAACACAAACACTGAAGCTTTCTTT.

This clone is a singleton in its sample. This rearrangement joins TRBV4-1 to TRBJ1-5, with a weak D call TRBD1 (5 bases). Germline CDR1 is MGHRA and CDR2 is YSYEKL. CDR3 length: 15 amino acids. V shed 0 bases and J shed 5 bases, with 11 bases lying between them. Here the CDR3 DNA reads TGCGCCAGCAGCCAAGATCCCAGGGTCCATCAGCCCCAGCATTTT. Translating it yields CASSQDPRVHQPQHF.

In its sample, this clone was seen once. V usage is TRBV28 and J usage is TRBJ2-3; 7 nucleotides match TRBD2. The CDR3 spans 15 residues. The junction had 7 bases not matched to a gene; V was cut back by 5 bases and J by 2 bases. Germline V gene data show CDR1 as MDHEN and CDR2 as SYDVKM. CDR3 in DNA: TGTGCCAGCAGTCCTAGGGAGGGAACCACAGATACGCAGTATTTT. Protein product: CASSPREGTTDTQYF.

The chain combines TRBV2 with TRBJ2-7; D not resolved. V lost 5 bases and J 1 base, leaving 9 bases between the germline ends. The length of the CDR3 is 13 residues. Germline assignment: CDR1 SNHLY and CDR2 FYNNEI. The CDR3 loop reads CASSMSASYEQYV. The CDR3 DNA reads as TGTGCCAGCAGTATGTCTGCGTCCTACGAGCAGTACGTC.

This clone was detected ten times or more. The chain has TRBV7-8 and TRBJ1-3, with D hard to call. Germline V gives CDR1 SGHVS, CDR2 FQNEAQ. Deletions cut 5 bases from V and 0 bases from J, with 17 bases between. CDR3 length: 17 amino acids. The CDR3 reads CASSQGVEGFSGNTIYF. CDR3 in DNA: TGTGCCAGCAGCCAAGGTGTAGAGGGATTCTCTGGAAACACCATATATTTT. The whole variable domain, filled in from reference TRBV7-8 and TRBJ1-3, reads GAGVSQSPRYKVAKRGQDVALRCDPISGHVSLFWYQQALGQGPEFLTYFQNEAQLDKSGLPSDRFFAERPEGSVSTLKIQRTQQEDSAVYLCASSQGVEGFSGNTIYFGEGSWLTVV.

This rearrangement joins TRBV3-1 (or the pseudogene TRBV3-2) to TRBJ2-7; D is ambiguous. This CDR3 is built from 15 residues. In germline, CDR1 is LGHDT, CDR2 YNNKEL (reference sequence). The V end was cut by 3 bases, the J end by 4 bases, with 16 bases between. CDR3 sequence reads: CASSQDIVSSYEQYF. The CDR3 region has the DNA TGTGCCAGCAGCCAGGATATTGTTAGCTCTTACGAGCAGTACTTC.

Written as DNA, the CDR3 is TGCAGCGTTGTAGGGGGAAAGGTGAACACTGAAGCTTTCTTT. It encodes CSVVGGKVNTEAFF. The chain links TRBV29-1 to TRBJ1-1; D is perhaps TRBD1 (6 bases). V gave up 4 bases and J gave up 0 bases, with 12 bases separating them. In germline, CDR1 is SQVTM, CDR2 ANQGSEA. The CDR3 length is 14 residues. Together with reference TRBV29-1 and TRBJ1-1, the CDR3 gives the full variable domain: SAVISQKPSRDICQRGTSLTIQCQVDSQVTMMFWYRQQPGQSLTLIATANQGSEATYESGFVIDKFPISRPNLTFSTLTVSNMSPEDSSIYLCSVVGGKVNTEAFFGQGTRLTVV.

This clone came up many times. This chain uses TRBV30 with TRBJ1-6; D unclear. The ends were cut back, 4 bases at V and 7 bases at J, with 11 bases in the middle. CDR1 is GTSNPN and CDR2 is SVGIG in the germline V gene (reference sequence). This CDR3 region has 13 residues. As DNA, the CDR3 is TGTGCCTGGAACGAGTCCCCGAATTCACCCCTCCACTTT. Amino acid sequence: CAWNESPNSPLHF.

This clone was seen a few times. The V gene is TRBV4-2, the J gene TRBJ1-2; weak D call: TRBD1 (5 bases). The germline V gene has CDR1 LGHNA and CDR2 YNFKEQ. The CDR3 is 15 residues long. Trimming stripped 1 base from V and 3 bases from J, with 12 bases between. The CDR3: CASSQVNGGDYGYTF. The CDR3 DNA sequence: TGTGCCAGCAGCCAAGTAAACGGGGGAGACTATGGCTACACCTTC.

Here the CDR3 reads CASSPIAEYNEQFF. The CDR3 DNA sequence: TGTGCCAGCAGTCCCATAGCGGAGTACAATGAGCAGTTCTTC. The chain is built from TRBV6-5 and TRBJ2-1, with D perhaps TRBD2 (6 bases). Between the trimmed V and J ends, which lost 5 bases and 4 bases, there was a span of 12 bases. The CDR3 is 14 residues long. Looked up from germline, CDR1 is MNHEY and CDR2 is SVGAGI.

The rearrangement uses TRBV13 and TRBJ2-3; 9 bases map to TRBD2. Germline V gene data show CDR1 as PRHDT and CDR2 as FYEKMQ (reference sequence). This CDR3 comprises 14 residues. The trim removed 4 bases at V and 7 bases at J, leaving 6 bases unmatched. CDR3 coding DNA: TGTGCCAGCAGCTACGGCGGGAGGGACTATACGCAGTATTTT. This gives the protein CASSYGGRDYTQYF.

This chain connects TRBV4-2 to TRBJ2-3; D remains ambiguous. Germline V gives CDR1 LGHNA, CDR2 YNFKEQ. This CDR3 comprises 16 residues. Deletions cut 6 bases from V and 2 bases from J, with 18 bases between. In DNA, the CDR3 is TGTGCCAGCAGTTACACCCGTCCTGGTTACACAGATACGCAGTATTTT. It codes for CASSYTRPGYTDTQYF.

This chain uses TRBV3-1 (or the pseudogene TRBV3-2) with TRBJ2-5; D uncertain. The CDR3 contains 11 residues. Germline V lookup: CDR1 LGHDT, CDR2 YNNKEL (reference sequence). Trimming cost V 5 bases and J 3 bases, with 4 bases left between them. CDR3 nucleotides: TGTGCCAGCAGCATCGAAGAGACCCAGTACTTC. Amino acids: CASSIEETQYF.

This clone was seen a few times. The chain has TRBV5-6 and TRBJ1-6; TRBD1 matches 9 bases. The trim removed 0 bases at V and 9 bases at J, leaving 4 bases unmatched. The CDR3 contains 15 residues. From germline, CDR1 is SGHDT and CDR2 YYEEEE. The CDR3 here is CASSLVGQGFSPLHF. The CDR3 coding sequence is TGTGCCAGCAGCTTGGTGGGACAGGGATTTTCACCCCTCCACTTT.

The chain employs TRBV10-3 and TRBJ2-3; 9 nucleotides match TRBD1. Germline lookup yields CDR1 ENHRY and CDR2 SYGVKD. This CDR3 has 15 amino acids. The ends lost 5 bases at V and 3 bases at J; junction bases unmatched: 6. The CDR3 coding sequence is TGTGCCATCAGTCAGACAGGGGGTCGGACAGATACGCAGTATTTT. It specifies CAISQTGGRTDTQYF.

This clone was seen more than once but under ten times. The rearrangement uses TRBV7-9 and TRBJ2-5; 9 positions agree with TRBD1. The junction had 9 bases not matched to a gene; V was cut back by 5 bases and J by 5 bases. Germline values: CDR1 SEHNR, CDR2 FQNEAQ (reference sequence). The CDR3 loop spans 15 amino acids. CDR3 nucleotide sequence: TGTGCCAGCAGCGCCGGGACAGGGTTTCGGGAGACCCAGTACTTC. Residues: CASSAGTGFRETQYF.